What follows describes a single T cell receptor (beta chain). Its cognate antigen is unknown. These data are taken from a study of CD8 T cells in ankylosing spondylitis. TCRdb redid the calling of the 5' RACE reads with MiXCR, one entry per CDR3 protein. The sample shows about 220,000 distinct CDR3 sequences, under 12% of them seen only once. Study-wide findings and caveats: A TCR beta motif of 8 or 9 highly homologous variants appeared characteristic of ankylosing spondylitis blood.

Trimming took 8 bases from V and 2 from J; bases not matched to a gene: 3. The CDR3 totals 12 residues. CDR1 and CDR2 from the germline V gene are GTSNPN and SVGIG (reference sequence). This receptor was obtained from a male donor with ankylosing spondylitis or in good health (not recorded which). The sequencing sample was made of blood, either unsorted or a sorted T cell fraction (not recorded which). The chain recombines TRBV30 with TRBJ2-5; 9 nucleotides line up with TRBD1. The CDR3 nucleotides read TGTGCCCGAGGACAGGGGCAAGAGACCCAGTACTTC. Amino acid sequence: CARGQGQETQYF.